The source of this T cell receptor beta chain is a study of T cell changes during pregnancy in multiple sclerosis. The protocol was immunoSEQ multiplex PCR, while the TCRdb copy is restricted to in-frame clones and leaves out a portion. The data contain 50,000 or so clones, around nine tenths of them seen just once; the ten biggest clones take up 0.2% to 0.3%. Germline loops: CDR1 SGHNT, CDR2 YYREEE (reference sequence). V gave up 2 bases and J gave up 0 bases; unmatched junction bases: 3. The CDR3 contains 15 residues. The chain couples TRBV5-4 to TRBJ2-3; 7 bases line up with TRBD1. This sequence originates from a female donor with multiple sclerosis, enrolled in a pregnancy study. The specimen was CD4+ T cells from peripheral blood mononuclear cells, collected in the second trimester of pregnancy. CDR3 sequence: CASSFRQGSTDTQYF. The CDR3 bases are TGTGCCAGCAGCTTCAGACAGGGAAGCACAGATACGCAGTATTTT. Full variable domain (rest looked up from reference TRBV5-4 and TRBJ2-3): ETGVTQSPTHLIKTRGQQVTLRCSSQSGHNTVSWYQQALGQGPQFIFQYYREEENGRGNFPPRFSGLQFPNYSSELNVNALELDDSALYLCASSFRQGSTDTQYFGPGTRLTVL.